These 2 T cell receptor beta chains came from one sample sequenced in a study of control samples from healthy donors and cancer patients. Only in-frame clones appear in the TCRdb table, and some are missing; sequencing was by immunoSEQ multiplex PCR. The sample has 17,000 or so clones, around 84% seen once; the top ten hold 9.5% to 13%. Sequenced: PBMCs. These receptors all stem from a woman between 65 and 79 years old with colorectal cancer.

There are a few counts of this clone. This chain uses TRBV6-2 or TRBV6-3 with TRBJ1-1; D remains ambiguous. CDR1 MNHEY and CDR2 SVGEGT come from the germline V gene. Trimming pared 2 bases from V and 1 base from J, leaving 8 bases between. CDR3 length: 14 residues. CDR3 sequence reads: CASSYGQRNTEAFF. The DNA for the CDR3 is TGTGCCAGCAGTTACGGGCAGAGGAACACTGAAGCTTTCTTT.

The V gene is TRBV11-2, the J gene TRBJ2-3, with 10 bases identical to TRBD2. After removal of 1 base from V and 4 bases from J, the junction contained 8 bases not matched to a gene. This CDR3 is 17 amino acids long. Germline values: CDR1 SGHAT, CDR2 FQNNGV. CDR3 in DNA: TGTGCCAGCAGCTTAGTAGTAGTGCTAGCGGGGGCAGATACGCAGTATTTT. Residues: CASSLVVVLAGADTQYF.